The 5 T cell receptor beta chains given below trace back to one sample, sequenced in a study of blood T cell repertoires in COVID-19. Clones were sequenced by immunoSEQ multiplex PCR, and TCRdb holds only the in-frame ones, with some missing. The sample lists more than 200,000 clones; approximately 78% were seen once. The sequenced sample was peripheral blood. These receptors originate from a woman older than 75 with COVID-19, enrolled during active disease.

This clone was picked up one time. V gene TRBV24-1 combines with J gene TRBJ1-1; D perhaps matches TRBD1 (6 bases). In germline, CDR1 is KGHDR, CDR2 SFDVKD. Trimming took off 2 bases at V and 1 base at J, with 10 bases between the two ends. This CDR3 is built from 15 residues. CDR3 protein: CATSDSRGGNTEAFF. The CDR3 coding sequence is TGTGCCACCAGTGATTCGAGGGGGGGGAACACTGAAGCTTTCTTT.

The V call is TRBV5-1, the J call TRBJ1-3; D might be TRBD1 (6 bases). CDR1 is SGHRS, CDR2 YFSETQ, per germline. Deletions cut 4 bases from V and 5 bases from J, with 19 bases between. This CDR3 comprises 16 residues. In DNA form, the CDR3 reads TGCGCCAGCAGCCCGGCACAGGGATCGGGAAGAAACACCATATATTTT. It specifies CASSPAQGSGRNTIYF.

This chain uses TRBV19 with TRBJ1-1; tentative D call: TRBD1 (5 bases). The CDR3 spans 13 residues. Trimming stripped 10 bases from V and 0 bases from J, with 12 bases between. CDR1 is LNHDA and CDR2 is SQIVND in the germline V gene (reference sequence). In DNA, the CDR3 is TGTGCCATCCAAGGACACATGAACACTGAAGCTTTCTTT. Protein sequence: CAIQGHMNTEAFF.

This sequence joins TRBV19 and TRBJ1-1, with 8 nucleotides matching TRBD1. Germline V gene lookup returns CDR1 LNHDA and CDR2 SQIVND (reference sequence). The CDR3 has 15 amino acids. Trimming cost V 6 bases and J 5 bases; bases outside gene matches: 11. CDR3 amino acids: CASRQPGQVFTEAFF. CDR3 bases: TGTGCCAGTAGGCAACCGGGACAGGTTTTTACTGAAGCTTTCTTT.

The rearrangement links TRBV5-1 to TRBJ2-2; 9 bases map to TRBD1. Germline V gene data show CDR1 as SGHRS and CDR2 as YFSETQ. The ends lost 1 base at V and 5 bases at J; junction bases unmatched: 9. The CDR3 has 17 amino acids. Here the CDR3 reads CASSLKTGTGWTGELFF. As DNA, the CDR3 is TGCGCCAGCAGCTTGAAGACGGGGACAGGGTGGACCGGGGAGCTGTTTTTT.